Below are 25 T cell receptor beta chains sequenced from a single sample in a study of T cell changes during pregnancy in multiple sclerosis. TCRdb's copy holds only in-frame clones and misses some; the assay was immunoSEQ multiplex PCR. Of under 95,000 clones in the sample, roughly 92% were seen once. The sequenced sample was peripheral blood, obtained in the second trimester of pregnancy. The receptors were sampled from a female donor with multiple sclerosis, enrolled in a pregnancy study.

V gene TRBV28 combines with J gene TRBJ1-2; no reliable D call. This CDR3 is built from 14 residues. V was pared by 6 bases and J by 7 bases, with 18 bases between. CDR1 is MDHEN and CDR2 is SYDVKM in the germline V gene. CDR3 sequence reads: CASSPADLRPGYTF. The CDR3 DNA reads TGTGCCAGCAGCCCTGCGGATCTTAGGCCTGGCTACACCTTC.

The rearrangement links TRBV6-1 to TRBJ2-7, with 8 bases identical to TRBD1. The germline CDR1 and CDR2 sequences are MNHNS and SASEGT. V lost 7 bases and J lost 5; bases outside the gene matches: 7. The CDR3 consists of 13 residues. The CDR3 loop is CASIPGGRDEQYF. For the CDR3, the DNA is TGTGCCAGCATCCCAGGGGGCAGGGACGAGCAGTACTTC.

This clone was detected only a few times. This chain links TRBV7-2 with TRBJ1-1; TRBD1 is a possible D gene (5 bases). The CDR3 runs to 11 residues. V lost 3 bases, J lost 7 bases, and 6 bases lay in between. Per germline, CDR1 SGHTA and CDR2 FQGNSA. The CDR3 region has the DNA TGTGCCAGCAGCTTCGGGGGTGAAGCTTTCTTT. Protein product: CASSFGGEAFF.

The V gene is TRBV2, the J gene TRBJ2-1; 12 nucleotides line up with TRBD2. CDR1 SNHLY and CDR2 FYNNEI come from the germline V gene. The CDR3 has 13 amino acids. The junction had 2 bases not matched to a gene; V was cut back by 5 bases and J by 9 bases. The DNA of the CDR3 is TGTGCCAGCAGTCGACTAGCGGGAGTTGAGCAGTTCTTC. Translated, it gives CASSRLAGVEQFF.

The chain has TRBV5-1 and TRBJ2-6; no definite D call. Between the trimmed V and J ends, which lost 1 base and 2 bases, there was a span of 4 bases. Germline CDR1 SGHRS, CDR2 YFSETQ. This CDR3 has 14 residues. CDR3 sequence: CASSLFAGANVLTF. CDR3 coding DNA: TGCGCCAGCAGCTTGTTCGCTGGGGCCAACGTCCTGACTTTC. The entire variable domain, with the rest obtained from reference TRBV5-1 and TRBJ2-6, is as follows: KAGVTQTPRYLIKTRGQQVTLSCSPISGHRSVSWYQQTPGQGLQFLFEYFSETQRNKGNFPGRFSGRQFSNSRSEMNVSTLELGDSALYLCASSLFAGANVLTFGAGSRLTVL.

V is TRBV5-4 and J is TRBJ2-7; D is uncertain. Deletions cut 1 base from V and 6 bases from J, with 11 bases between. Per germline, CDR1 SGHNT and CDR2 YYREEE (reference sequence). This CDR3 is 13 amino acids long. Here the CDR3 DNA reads TGTGCCAGCAGCTTGTTCGCCACTCGCGAGCAGTACTTC. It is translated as CASSLFATREQYF.

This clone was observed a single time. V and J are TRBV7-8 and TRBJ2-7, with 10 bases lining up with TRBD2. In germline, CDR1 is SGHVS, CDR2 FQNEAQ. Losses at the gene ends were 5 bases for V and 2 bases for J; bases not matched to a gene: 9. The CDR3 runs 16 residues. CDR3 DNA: TGTGCCAGCAGCCCCACGACTAGCGGGCGAACCTACGAGCAGTACTTC. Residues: CASSPTTSGRTYEQYF.

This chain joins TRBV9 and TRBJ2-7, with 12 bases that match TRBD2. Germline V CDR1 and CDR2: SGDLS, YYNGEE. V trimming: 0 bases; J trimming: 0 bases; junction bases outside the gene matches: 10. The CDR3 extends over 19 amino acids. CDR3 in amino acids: CASSVGLAGGPQISYEQYF. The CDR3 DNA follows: TGTGCCAGCAGCGTAGGGCTAGCGGGAGGGCCTCAGATCTCCTACGAGCAGTACTTC.

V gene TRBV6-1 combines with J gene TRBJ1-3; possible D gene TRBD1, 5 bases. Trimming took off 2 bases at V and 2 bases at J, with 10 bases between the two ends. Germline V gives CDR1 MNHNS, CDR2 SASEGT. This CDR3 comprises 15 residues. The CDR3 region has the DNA TGTGCCAGCAGTGAACAGGCAGGGACTGGAAACACCATATATTTT. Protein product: CASSEQAGTGNTIYF.

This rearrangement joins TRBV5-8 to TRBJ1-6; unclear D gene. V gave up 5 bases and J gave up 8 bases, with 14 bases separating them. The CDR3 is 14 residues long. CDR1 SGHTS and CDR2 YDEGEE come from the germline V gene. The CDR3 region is CASSIVRKYSPLHF. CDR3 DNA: TGTGCCAGCAGTATAGTGCGTAAGTATTCACCCCTCCACTTT.

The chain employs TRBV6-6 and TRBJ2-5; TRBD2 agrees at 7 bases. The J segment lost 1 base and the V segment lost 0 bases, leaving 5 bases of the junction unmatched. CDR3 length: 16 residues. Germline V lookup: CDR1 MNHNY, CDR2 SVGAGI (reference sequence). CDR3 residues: CASSYSEGTIQETQYF. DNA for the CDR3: TGTGCCAGCAGTTACTCGGAAGGGACTATCCAAGAGACCCAGTACTTC.

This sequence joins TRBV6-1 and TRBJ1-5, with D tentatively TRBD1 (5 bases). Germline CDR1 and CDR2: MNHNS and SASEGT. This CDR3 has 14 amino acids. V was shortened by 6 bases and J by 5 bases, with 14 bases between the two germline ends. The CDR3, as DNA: TGTGCCAGCAGACGAACAGGTATTGATCAGCCCCAGCATTTT. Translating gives CASRRTGIDQPQHF.

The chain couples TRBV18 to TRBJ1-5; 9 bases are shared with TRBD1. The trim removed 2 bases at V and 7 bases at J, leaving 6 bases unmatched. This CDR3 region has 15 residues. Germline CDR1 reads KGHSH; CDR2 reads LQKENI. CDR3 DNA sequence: TGTGCCAGCTCACCAGAGGGACAGGGTGGGCAGCCCCAGCATTTT. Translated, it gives CASSPEGQGGQPQHF.

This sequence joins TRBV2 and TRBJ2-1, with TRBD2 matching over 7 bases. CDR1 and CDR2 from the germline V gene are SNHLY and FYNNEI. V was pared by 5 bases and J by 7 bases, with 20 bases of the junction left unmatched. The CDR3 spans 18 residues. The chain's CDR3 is CASSPSLATSLNGNEQFF. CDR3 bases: TGTGCCAGCAGTCCAAGTCTTGCGACTAGCCTAAATGGAAATGAGCAGTTCTTC.

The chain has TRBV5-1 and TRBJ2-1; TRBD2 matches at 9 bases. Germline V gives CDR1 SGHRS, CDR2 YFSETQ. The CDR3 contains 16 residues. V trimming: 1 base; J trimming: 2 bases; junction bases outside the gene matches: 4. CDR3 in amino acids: CASSLTSGSTYNEQFF. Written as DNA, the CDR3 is TGCGCCAGCAGCTTGACTAGCGGGTCTACCTACAATGAGCAGTTCTTC.

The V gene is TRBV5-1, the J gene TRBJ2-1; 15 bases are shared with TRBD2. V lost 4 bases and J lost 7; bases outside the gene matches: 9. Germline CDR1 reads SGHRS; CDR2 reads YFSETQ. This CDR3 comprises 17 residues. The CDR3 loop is CASSGGLAGGPRNEQFF. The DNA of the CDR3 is TGCGCCAGCAGCGGAGGACTAGCGGGAGGGCCAAGGAATGAGCAGTTCTTC.

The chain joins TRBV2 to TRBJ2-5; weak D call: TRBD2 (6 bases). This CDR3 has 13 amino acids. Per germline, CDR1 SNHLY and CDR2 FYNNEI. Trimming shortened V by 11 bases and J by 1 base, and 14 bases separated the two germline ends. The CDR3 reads CAGGTRPQETQYF. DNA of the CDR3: TGTGCCGGAGGGACCCGGCCCCAAGAGACCCAGTACTTC.

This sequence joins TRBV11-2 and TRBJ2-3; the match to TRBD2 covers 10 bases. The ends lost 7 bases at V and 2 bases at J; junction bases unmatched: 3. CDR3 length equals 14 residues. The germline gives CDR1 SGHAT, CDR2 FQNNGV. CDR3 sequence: CASISGRITDTQYF. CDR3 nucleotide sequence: TGTGCCAGCATTAGCGGGAGGATCACAGATACGCAGTATTTT.

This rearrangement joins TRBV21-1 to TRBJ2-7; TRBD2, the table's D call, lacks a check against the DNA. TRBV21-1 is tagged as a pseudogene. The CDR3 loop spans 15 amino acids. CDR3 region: CASSTRDSLPNEQYF. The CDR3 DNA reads TGTGCCAGCAGCACCCGGGACTCCCTCCCCAACGAGCAGTACTTC.

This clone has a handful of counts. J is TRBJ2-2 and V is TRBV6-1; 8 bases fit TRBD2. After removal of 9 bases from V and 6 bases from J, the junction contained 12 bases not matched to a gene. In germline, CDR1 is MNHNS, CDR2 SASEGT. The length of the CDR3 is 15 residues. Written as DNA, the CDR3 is TGTGCCAGTACGCCGGGACTAGATACGGCCGGGGAGCTGTTTTTT. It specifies CASTPGLDTAGELFF.

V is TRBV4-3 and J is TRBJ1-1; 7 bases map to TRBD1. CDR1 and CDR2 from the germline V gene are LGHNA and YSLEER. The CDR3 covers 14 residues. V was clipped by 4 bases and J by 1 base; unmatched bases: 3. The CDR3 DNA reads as TGCGCCAGCAGCCTCGGGACAGCGAACACTGAAGCTTTCTTT. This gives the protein CASSLGTANTEAFF.

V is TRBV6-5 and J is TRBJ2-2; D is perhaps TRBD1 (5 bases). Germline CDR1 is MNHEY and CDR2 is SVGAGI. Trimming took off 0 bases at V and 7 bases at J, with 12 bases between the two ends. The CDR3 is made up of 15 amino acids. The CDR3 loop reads CASSYSGQGVGELFF. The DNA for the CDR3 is TGTGCCAGCAGTTACTCGGGTCAGGGTGTCGGGGAGCTGTTTTTT.

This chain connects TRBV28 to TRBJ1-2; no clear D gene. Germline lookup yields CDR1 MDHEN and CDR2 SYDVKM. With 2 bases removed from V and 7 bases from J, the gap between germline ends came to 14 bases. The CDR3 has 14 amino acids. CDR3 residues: CASSLKRRRSGYTF. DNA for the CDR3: TGTGCCAGCAGTTTAAAGAGACGAAGGAGTGGCTACACCTTC.

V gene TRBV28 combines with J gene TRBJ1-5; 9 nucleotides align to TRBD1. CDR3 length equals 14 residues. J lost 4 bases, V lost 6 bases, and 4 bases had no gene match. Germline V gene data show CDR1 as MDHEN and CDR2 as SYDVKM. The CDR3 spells CASSYGTGNQPQHF. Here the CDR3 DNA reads TGTGCCAGCAGCTATGGGACAGGGAATCAGCCCCAGCATTTT.

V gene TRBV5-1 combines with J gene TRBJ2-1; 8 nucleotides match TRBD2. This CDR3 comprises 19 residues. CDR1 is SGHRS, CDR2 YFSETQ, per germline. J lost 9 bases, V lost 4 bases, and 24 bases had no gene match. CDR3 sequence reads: CASSPVHFLEAGGGIEQFF. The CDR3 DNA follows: TGCGCCAGCAGCCCTGTTCATTTCTTGGAGGCGGGAGGAGGCATTGAGCAGTTCTTC.